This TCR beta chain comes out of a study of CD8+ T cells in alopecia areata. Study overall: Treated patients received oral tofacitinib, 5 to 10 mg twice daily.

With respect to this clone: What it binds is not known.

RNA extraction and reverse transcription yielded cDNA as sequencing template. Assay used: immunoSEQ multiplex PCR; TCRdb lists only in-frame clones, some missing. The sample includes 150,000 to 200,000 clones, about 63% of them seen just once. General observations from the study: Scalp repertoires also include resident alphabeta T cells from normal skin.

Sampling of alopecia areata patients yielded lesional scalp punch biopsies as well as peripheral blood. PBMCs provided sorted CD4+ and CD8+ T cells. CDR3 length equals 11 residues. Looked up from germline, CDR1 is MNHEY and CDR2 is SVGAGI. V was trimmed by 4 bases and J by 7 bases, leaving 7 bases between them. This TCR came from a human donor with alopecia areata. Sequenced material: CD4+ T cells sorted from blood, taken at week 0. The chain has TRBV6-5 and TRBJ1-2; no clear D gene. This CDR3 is CASSLGSGYTF. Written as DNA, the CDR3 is TGTGCCAGCAGTTTAGGTTCTGGCTACACCTTC.